This section outlines one T cell receptor beta chain sequence together with its context. An end of the junction does not agree with germline; a read error may underlie this. TCRdb reanalysed the PCR reads using MiXCR and keeps one entry per CDR3 protein. The sample shows 16,000 or so distinct CDR3 sequences, around 53% of them seen only once. Donors had localized lung adenocarcinoma, a non-small cell lung cancer. These data are taken from a study of CD4 and CD8 cells across lung adenocarcinoma regions. The CDR3 sequence is 12 residues long. Germline lookup yields CDR1 MNHEY and CDR2 SMNVEV (reference sequence).

The sequence came from a female donor with lung adenocarcinoma. The CD4 and CD8 labels of this study may be unreliable. The specimen sequenced was CD8+ T cells from the center of a lung tumor. V and J are TRBV27 and TRBJ1-2, with TRBD1 as a possible D gene (5 bases). The DNA for the CDR3 is TGTGCCAGCAGTTTAATGGGGAGGGGCTACACCTTT. Amino acid sequence: CASSLMGRGYTF.